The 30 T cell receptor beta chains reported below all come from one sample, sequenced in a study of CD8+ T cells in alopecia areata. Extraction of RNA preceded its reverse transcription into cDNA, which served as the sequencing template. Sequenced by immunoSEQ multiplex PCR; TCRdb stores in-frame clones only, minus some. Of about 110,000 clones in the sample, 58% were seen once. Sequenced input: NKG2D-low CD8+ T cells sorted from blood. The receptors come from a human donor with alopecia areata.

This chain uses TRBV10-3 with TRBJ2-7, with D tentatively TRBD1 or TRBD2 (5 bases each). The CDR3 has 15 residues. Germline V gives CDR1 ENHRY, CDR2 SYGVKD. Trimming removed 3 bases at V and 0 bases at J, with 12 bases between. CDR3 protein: CAISDGGDPSYEQYF. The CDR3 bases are TGTGCCATCAGTGATGGGGGAGACCCCTCCTACGAGCAGTACTTC.

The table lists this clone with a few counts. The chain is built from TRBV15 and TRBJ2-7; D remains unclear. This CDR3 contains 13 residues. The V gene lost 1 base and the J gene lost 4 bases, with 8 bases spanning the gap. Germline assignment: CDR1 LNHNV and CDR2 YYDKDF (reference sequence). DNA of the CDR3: TGTGCCACCAGCAGAGGAACAGAGTACGAGCAGTACTTC. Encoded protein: CATSRGTEYEQYF.

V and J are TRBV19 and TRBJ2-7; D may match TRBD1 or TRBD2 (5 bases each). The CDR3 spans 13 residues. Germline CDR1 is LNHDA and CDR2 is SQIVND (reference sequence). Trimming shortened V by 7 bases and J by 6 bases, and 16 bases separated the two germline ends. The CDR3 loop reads CASNPGTASEQYF. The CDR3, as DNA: TGTGCCAGTAACCCGGGGACCGCGTCCGAGCAGTACTTC.

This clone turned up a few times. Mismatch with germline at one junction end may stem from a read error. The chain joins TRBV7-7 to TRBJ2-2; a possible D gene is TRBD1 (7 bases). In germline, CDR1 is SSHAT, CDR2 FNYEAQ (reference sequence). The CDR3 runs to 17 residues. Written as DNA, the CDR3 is TGTGCTAGCAGCTTAAGCCTCAGGGGGGTGAACACCGGGGAGCTGTTTTTT. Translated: CASSLSLRGVNTGELFF.

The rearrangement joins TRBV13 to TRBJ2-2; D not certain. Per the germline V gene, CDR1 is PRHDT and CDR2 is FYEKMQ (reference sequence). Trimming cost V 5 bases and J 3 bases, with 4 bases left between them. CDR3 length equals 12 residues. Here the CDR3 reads CASSTDTGELFF. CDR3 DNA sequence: TGTGCCAGCAGCACCGACACCGGGGAGCTGTTTTTT.

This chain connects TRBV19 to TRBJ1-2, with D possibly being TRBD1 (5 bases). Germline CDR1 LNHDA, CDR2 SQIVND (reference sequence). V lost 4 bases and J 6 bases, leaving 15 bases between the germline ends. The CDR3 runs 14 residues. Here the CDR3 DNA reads TGTGCCAGTAGTACGTCAGGGTACGGGCATGGCTACACCTTC. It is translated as CASSTSGYGHGYTF.

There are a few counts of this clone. CDR3 DNA: TGTGCCAGCAGCTCTGGGACGGGTTCTGGGGCCAACGTCCTGACTTTC. It specifies CASSSGTGSGANVLTF. The gene calls are TRBV13 and TRBJ2-6, with D perhaps matching TRBD1 or TRBD2 (5 bases each). V lost 4 bases, J lost 1 base, and 11 bases lay in between. Germline V CDR1 and CDR2: PRHDT, FYEKMQ (reference sequence). The length of the CDR3 is 16 residues. Filled out from reference TRBV13 and TRBJ2-6, the complete variable domain reads AAGVIQSPRHLIKEKRETATLKCYPIPRHDTVYWYQQGPGQDPQFLISFYEKMQSDKGSIPDRFSAQQFSDYHSELNMSSLELGDSALYFCASSSGTGSGANVLTFGAGSRLTVL.

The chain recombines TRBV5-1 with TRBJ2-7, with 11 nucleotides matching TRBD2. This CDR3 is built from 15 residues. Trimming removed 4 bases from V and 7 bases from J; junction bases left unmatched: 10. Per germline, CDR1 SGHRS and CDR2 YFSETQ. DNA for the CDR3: TGCGCCAGCAGCACGGGGACTAGCGGTGGGGAGGAGCAGTACTTC. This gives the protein CASSTGTSGGEEQYF.

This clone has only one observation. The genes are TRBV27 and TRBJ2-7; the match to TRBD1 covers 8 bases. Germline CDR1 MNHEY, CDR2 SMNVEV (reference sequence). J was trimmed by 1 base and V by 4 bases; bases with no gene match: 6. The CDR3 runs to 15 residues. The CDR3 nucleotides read TGTGCCAGCAGTTCACGGACAGGGAATTCCTACGAGCAGTACTTC. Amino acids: CASSSRTGNSYEQYF.

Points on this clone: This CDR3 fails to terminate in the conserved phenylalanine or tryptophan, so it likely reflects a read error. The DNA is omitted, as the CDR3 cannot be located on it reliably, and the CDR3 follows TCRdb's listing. CDR3 region: CASSEVILTL. V gene TRBV6-1 combines with J gene TRBJ1-1. Germline V gives CDR1 MNHNS, CDR2 SASEGT. Both ends counted, the CDR3 spans 10 residues.

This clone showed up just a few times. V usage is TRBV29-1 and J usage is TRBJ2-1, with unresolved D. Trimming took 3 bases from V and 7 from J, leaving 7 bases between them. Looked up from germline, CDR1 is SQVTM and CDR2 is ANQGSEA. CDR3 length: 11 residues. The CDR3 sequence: CSVDGGNEQFF. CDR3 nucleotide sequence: TGCAGCGTTGATGGTGGGAATGAGCAGTTCTTC.

This CDR3 reads CASATGTGFYEQYF. CDR3 bases: TGTGCCAGCGCCACCGGGACAGGGTTTTACGAGCAGTACTTC. The V and J genes are TRBV27 and TRBJ2-7; TRBD1 matches at 9 bases. The length of the CDR3 is 14 residues. The V gene's germline CDR1 is MNHEY and CDR2 SMNVEV (reference sequence). The V segment lost 8 bases and the J segment 4 bases; nucleotides outside the gene matches: 9.

Here the CDR3 reads CASSYPTSGRDNEQFF. CDR3 nucleotides: TGTGCCAGCAGTTACCCGACTAGCGGGAGGGACAATGAGCAGTTCTTC. V gene TRBV28 combines with J gene TRBJ2-1; TRBD2 aligns across 14 bases. CDR3 length: 16 residues. Germline V gives CDR1 MDHEN, CDR2 SYDVKM. J was trimmed by 5 bases and V by 4 bases; bases with no gene match: 4.

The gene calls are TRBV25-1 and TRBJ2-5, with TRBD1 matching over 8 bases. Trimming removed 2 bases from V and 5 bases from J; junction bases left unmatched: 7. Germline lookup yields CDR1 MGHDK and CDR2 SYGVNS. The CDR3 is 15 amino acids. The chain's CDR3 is CASSEIGQGEETQYF. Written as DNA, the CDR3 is TGTGCCAGCAGTGAAATAGGACAGGGAGAGGAGACCCAGTACTTC.

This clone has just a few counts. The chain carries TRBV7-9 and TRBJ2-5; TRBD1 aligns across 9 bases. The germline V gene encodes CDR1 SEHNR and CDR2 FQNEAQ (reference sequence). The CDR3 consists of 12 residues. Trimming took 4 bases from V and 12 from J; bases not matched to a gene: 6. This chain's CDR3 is CASSSGDRGKYF. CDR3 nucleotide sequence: TGTGCCAGCAGCTCGGGAGACAGGGGGAAGTACTTC.

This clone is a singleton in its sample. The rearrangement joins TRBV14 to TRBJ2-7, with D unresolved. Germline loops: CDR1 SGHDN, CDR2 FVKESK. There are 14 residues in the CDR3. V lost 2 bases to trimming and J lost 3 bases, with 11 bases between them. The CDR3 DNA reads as TGTGCCAGCAGCCAACTGCATAGGGTCTACGAGCAGTACTTC. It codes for CASSQLHRVYEQYF.

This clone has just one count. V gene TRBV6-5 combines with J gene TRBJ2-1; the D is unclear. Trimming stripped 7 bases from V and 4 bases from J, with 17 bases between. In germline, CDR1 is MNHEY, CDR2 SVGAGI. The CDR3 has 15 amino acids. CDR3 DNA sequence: TGTGCCAGCACCTCCGGGCTCCCTGGTTACAATGAGCAGTTCTTC. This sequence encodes CASTSGLPGYNEQFF.

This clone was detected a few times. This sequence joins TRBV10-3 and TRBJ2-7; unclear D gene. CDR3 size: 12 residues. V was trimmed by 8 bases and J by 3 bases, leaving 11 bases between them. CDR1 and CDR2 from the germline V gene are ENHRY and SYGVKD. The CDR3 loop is CAIGPADYEQYF. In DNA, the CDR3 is TGTGCCATCGGTCCGGCAGACTACGAGCAGTACTTC.

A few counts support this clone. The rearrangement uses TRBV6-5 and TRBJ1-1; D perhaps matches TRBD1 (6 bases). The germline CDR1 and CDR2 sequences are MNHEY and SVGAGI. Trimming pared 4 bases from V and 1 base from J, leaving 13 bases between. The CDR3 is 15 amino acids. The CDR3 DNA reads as TGTGCCAGCAGTTCCACACAGGGCGGGAACACTGAAGCTTTCTTT. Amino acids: CASSSTQGGNTEAFF.

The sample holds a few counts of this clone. The chain's CDR3 is CASSIVGLNYGYTF. The CDR3 DNA reads TGTGCCAGTAGTATAGTCGGACTCAACTATGGCTACACCTTC. This sequence joins TRBV19 and TRBJ1-2; D is unclear. This CDR3 is built from 14 residues. The germline V gene encodes CDR1 LNHDA and CDR2 SQIVND (reference sequence). V was cut by 1 base and J by 2 bases, with 8 bases left in between.

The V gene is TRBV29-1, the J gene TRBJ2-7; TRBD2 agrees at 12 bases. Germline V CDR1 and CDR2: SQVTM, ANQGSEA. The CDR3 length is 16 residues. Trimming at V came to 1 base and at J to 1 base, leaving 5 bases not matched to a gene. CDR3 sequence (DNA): TGCAGCGTTGAAGGTAGTCTAGCGGGAGGGTCCTACGAGCAGTACTTC. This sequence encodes CSVEGSLAGGSYEQYF.

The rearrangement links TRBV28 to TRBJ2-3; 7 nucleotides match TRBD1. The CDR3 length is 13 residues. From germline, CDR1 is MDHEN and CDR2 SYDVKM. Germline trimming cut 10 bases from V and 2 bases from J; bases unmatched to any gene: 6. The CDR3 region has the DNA TGTGCCACCCACAGGGGCTACACAGATACGCAGTATTTT. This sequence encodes CATHRGYTDTQYF. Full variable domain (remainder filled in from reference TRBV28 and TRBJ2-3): DVKVTQSSRYLVKRTGEKVFLECVQDMDHENMFWYRQDPGLGLRLIYFSYDVKMKEKGDIPEGYSVSREKKERFSLILESASTNQTSMYLCATHRGYTDTQYFGPGTRLTVL.

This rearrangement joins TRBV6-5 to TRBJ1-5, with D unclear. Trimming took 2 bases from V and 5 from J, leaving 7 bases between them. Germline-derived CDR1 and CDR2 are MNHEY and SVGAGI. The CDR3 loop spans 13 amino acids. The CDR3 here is CASSYRDDQPQHF. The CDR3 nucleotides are TGTGCCAGCAGTTACAGGGATGATCAGCCCCAGCATTTT.

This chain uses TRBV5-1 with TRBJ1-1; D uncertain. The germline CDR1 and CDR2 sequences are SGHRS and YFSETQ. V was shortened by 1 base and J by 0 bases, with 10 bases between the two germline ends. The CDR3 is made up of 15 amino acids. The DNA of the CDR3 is TGCGCCAGCAGCTTGAGGAGTGTGATGAACACTGAAGCTTTCTTT. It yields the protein CASSLRSVMNTEAFF.

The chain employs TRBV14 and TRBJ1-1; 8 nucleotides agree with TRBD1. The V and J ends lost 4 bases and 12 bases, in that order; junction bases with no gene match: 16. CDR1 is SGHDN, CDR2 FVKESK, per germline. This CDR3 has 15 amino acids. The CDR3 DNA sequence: TGTGCCAGCAGCCCCTTGACAGGGGCTCTACGGAATACTTTCTTT. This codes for CASSPLTGALRNTFF.

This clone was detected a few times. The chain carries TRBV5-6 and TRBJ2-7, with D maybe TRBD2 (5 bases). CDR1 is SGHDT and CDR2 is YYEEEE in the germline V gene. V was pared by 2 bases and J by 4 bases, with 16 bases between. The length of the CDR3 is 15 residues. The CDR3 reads CASSFWGRGVYEQYF. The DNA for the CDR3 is TGTGCCAGCAGCTTTTGGGGTCGGGGAGTATACGAGCAGTACTTC.

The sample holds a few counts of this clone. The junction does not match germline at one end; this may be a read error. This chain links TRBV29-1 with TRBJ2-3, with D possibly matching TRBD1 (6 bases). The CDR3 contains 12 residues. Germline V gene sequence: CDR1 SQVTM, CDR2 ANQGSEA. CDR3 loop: CSVEGRDSEGVF. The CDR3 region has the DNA TGCAGCGTTGAAGGCAGGGATAGCGAGGGGGTCTTT.

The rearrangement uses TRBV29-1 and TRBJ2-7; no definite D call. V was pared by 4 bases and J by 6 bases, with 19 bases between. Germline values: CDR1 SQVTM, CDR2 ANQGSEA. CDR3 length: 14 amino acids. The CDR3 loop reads CSVVGSGRSAEQYF. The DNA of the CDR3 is TGCAGCGTTGTTGGTAGTGGCAGATCGGCCGAGCAGTACTTC.

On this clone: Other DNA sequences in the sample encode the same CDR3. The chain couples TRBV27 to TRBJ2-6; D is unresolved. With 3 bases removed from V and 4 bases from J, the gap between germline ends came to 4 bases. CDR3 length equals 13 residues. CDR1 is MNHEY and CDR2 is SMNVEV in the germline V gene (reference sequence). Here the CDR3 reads CASSFPGANVLTF. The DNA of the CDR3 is TGTGCCAGCAGTTTCCCCGGGGCCAACGTCCTGACTTTC.

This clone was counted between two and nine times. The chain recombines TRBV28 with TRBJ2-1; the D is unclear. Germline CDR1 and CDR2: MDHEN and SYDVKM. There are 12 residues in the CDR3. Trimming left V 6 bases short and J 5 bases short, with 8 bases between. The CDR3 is CASRRLNNEQFF. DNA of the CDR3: TGTGCCAGCAGGAGGCTTAACAATGAGCAGTTCTTC.